The rows below give T cell receptor beta chains drawn from one sample of a study of blood T cell repertoires in COVID-19. The data were produced by immunoSEQ multiplex PCR, yet TCRdb's version contains in-frame clones alone and is incomplete. The sample has about 180,000 clones, roughly 83% seen once. Sequenced: peripheral blood. The receptors shown here come from a woman aged 40 to 50 with COVID-19, enrolled during active disease. Both conserved end residues are part of each CDR3. A D gene is named only where the DNA matches it firmly.

cdr3_length	d_call	v_call	j_call	cdr3_aa
16	TRBD1	TRBV3-1/TRBV3-2	TRBJ2-4	CASSHLRGSAKNIQYF
16	-	TRBV7-6	TRBJ1-1	CASSLGAAAGVPEAFF
13	-	TRBV29-1	TRBJ2-2	CSGGNANTGELFF
15	TRBD2	TRBV6-6	TRBJ2-7	CASSLLAGASFEQYF
14	-	TRBV6-8	TRBJ2-2	CASSYTNNTGELFF
13	TRBD2	TRBV27	TRBJ2-7	CASSFSGAYEQYF
15	-	TRBV6-1	TRBJ1-1	CASSETRPPNTEAFF
13	TRBD1	TRBV7-2	TRBJ2-1	CASSFQTGHEQFF
16	TRBD1	TRBV7-9	TRBJ1-1	CASSFRGQALNTEAFF
14	-	TRBV29-1	TRBJ2-5	CSARYPGMAETQYF
14	TRBD2	TRBV11-3	TRBJ2-1	CASSRLAAFNEQFF
15	TRBD2	TRBV18	TRBJ2-3	CASSPGLAVTDTQYF
16	-	TRBV2	TRBJ2-7	CASSEALAGWAYEQYF
14	TRBD1	TRBV7-7	TRBJ2-5	CASSQLDRQETQYF
18	TRBD2	TRBV2	TRBJ2-7	CASSAISPRLAGSYEQYF